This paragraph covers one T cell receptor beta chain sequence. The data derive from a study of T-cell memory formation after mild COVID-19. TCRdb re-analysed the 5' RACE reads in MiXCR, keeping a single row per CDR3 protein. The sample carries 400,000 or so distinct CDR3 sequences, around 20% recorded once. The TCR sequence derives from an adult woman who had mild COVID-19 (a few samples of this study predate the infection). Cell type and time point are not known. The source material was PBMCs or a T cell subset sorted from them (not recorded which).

The CDR3 is CASSPWTSATSTDTQYF. In DNA form, the CDR3 reads TGTGCCAGCAGCCCTTGGACTAGCGCAACTAGCACAGATACGCAGTATTTT. This chain links TRBV9 with TRBJ2-3; 9 nucleotides line up with TRBD2. The CDR3 runs to 17 residues. After removal of 4 bases from V and 0 bases from J, the junction contained 9 bases not matched to a gene. CDR1 SGDLS and CDR2 YYNGEE come from the germline V gene.